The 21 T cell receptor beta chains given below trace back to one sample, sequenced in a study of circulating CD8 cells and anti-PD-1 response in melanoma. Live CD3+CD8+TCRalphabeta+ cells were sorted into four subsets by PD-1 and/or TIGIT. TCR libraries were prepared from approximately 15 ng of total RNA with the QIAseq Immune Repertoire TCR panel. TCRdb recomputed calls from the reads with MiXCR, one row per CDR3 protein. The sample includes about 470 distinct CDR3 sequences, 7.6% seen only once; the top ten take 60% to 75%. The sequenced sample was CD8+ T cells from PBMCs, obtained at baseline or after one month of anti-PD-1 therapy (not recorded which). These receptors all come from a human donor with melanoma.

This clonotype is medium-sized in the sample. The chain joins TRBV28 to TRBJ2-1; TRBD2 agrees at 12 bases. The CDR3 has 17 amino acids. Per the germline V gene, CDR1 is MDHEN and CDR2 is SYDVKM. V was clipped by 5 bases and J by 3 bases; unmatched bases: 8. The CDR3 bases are TGTGCCAGCAGTACCCAGGCGGGACTAGCGGGCTACAATGAGCAGTTCTTC. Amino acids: CASSTQAGLAGYNEQFF.

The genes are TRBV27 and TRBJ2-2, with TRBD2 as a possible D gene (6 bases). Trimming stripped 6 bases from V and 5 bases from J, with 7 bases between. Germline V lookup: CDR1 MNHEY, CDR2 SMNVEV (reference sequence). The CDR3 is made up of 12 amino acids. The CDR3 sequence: CASSRGTGELFF. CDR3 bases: TGTGCCAGCAGCCGGGGGACCGGGGAGCTGTTTTTT.

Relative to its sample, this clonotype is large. The chain's CDR3 is CASSPLAGGQFDTQYF. In DNA, the CDR3 is TGTGCCAGCAGTCCACTAGCGGGAGGGCAGTTCGATACGCAGTATTTT. The chain links TRBV28 to TRBJ2-3, with TRBD2 identical over 13 bases. The V gene end was trimmed by 5 bases and the J gene end by 6 bases; junction bases not matched to a gene: 8. This CDR3 region has 16 residues. Germline V gives CDR1 MDHEN, CDR2 SYDVKM.

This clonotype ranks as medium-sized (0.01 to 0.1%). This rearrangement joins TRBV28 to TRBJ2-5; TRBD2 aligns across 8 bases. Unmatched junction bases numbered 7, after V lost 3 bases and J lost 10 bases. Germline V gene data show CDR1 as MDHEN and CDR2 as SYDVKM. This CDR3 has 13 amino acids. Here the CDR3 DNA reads TGTGCCAGCAGTTTTGGGACGGGAGGGCTCCAGTACTTC. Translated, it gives CASSFGTGGLQYF.

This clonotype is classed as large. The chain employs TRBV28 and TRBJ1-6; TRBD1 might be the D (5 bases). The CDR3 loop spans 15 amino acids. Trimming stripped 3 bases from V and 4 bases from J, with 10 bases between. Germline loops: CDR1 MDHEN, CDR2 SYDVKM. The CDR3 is CASSLLEGYNSPLHF. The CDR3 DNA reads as TGTGCCAGCAGTTTGTTGGAGGGGTATAATTCACCCCTCCACTTT.

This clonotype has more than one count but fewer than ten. The CDR3: CASNQREHNEQFF. CDR3 sequence (DNA): TGTGCCAGTAACCAGCGGGAGCACAATGAGCAGTTCTTC. The V call is TRBV19, the J call TRBJ2-1; 8 positions match TRBD2. Per germline, CDR1 LNHDA and CDR2 SQIVND (reference sequence). V trimming: 7 bases; J trimming: 5 bases; junction bases outside the gene matches: 4. The length of the CDR3 is 13 residues.

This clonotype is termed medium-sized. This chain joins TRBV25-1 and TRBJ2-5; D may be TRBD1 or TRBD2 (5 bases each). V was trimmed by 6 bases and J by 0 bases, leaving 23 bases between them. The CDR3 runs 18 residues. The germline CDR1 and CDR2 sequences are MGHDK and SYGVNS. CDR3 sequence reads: CASSLRVVQDPNQETQYF. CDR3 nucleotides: TGTGCCAGCAGCCTGAGGGTTGTACAGGACCCAAACCAAGAGACCCAGTACTTC.

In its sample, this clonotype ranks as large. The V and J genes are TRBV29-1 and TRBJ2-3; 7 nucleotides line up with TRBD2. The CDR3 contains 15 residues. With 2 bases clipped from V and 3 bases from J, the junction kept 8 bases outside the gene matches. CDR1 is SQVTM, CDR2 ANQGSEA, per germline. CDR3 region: CSVETRGRVTDTQYF. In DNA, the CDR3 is TGCAGCGTTGAAACCCGAGGGAGGGTTACAGATACGCAGTATTTT.

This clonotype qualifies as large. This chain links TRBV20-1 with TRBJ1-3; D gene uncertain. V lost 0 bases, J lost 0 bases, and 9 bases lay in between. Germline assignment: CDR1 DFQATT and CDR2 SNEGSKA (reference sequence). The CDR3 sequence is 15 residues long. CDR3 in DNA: TGCAGTGCTAGAGATCGAAGTCGCTCTGGAAACACCATATATTTT. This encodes CSARDRSRSGNTIYF.

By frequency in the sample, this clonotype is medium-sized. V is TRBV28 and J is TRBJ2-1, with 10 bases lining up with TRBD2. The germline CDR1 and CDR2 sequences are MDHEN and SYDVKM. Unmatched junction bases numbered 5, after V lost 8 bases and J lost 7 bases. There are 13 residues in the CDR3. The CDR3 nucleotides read TGTGCCAGCCTAGCGGGAGATCATAATGAGCAGTTCTTC. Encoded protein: CASLAGDHNEQFF.

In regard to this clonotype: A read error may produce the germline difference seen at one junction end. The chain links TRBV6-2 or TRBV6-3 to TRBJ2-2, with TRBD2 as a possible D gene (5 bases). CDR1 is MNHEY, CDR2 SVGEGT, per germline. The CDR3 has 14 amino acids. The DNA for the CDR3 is TGTACCAGCGGCTCGGACGGGAACACCGGGGAGCTGTTTTTT. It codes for CTSGSDGNTGELFF.

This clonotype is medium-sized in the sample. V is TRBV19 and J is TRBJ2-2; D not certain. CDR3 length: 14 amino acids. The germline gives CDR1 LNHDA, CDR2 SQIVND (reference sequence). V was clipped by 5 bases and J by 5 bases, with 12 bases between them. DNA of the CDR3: TGTGCCAGTAGTCTCGTCTGGGGTACCGGGGAGCTGTTTTTT. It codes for CASSLVWGTGELFF.

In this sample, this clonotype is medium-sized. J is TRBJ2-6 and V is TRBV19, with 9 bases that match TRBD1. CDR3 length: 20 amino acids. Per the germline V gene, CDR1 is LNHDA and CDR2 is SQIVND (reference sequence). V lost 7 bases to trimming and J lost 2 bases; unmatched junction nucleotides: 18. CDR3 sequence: CASTYKVPGQGGPGANVLTF. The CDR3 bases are TGTGCCAGTACCTATAAGGTTCCGGGACAGGGTGGGCCTGGGGCCAACGTCCTGACTTTC.

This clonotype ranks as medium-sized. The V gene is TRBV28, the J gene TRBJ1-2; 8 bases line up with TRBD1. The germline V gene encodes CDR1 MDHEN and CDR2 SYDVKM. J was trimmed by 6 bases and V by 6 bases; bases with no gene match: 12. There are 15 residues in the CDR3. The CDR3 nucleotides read TGTGCCAGCAGCTACCACGCCCAGGGGGCTGATGGCTACACCTTC. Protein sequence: CASSYHAQGADGYTF.

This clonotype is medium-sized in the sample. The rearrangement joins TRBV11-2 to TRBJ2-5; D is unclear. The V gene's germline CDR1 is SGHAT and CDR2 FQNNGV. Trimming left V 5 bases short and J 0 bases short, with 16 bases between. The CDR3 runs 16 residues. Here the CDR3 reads CASSPLWPKYQETQYF. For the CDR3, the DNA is TGTGCCAGCAGCCCCCTTTGGCCCAAGTACCAAGAGACCCAGTACTTC.

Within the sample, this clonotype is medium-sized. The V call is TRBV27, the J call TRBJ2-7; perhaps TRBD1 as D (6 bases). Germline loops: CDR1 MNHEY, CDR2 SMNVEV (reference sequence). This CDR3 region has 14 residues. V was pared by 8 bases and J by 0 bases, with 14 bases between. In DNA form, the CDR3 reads TGTGCCAGCTCCGTTGACAGGATCTCCTACGAGCAGTACTTC. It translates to CASSVDRISYEQYF.

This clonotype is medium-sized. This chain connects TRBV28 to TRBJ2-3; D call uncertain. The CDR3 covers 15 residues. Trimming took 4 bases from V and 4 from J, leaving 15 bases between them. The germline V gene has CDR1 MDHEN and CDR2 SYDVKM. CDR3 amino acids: CASSSTLQWSDTQYF. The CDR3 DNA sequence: TGTGCCAGCAGTTCCACCCTACAGTGGTCAGATACGCAGTATTTT.

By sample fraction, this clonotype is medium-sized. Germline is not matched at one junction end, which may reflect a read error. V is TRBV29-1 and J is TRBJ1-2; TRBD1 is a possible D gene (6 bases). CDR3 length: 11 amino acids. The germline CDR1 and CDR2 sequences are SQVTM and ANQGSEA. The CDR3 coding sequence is TGCAGTGTTGCAGGGGATAATGGCTACACCTTC. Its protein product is CSVAGDNGYTF.

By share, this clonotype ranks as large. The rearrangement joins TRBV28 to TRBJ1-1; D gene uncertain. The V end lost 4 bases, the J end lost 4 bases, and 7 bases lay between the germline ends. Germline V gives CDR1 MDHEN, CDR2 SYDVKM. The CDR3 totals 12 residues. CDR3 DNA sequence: TGTGCCAGCAGTTACGTGGGCACTGAAGCTTTCTTT. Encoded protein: CASSYVGTEAFF.

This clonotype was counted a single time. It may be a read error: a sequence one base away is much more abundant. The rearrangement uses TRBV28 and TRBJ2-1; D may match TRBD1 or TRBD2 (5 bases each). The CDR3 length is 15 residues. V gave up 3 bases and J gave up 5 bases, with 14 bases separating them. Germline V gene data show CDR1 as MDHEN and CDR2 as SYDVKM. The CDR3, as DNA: TGTGCCAGCAGTTTTCGGGGCCAGGCCCACAATGAGCAGTTCTTC. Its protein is CASSFRGQAHNEQFF.

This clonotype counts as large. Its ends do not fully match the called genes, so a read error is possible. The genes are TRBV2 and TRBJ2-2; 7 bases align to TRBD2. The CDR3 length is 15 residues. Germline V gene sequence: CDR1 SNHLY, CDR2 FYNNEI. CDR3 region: CASREGLGGTGELFF. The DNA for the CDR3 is TGTGCCAGCAGGGAAGGACTAGGAGGGACCGGGGAGCTGTTTTTT.